These 21 T cell receptor beta chains originate from one sample sequenced in a study of blood T cell repertoires in COVID-19. TCRdb's copy holds only in-frame clones and misses some; the assay was immunoSEQ multiplex PCR. The top ten hold roughly 1% of the sample, which has about 160,000 clones, 85% seen once. Sequencing was done on a sample of peripheral blood. These receptors were taken from a man aged 35 to 55 with acute or convalescent COVID-19.

This clone was seen a single time. The chain couples TRBV5-1 to TRBJ2-3; 9 positions match TRBD1. The CDR3 covers 15 residues. Germline CDR1 and CDR2: SGHRS and YFSETQ. V gave up 2 bases and J gave up 3 bases; unmatched junction bases: 4. CDR3 in DNA: TGCGCCAGCAGCTTCATGACAGGGGGGACAGATACGCAGTATTTT. The encoded protein is CASSFMTGGTDTQYF.

This chain links TRBV27 with TRBJ1-5, with 7 bases matching TRBD1. The CDR3 runs 17 residues. Trimming cost V 4 bases and J 2 bases; bases outside gene matches: 11. CDR1 MNHEY and CDR2 SMNVEV come from the germline V gene (reference sequence). CDR3 bases: TGTGCCAGCAGTTCCGTACGGGACAGAGTACGCAATCAGCCCCAGCATTTT. This codes for CASSSVRDRVRNQPQHF.

The V gene is TRBV6-2 or TRBV6-3, the J gene TRBJ2-6; a possible D gene is TRBD1 (6 bases). CDR3 length equals 15 residues. Germline V gene sequence: CDR1 MNHEY, CDR2 SVGEGT. V dropped 6 bases and J dropped 3 bases, with 12 bases sitting between them. The CDR3 sequence is CASSHQGRGANVLTF. CDR3 in DNA: TGTGCCAGCAGCCACCAGGGGCGTGGGGCCAACGTCCTGACTTTC.

The chain employs TRBV7-9 and TRBJ2-3, with 7 positions matching TRBD1. Trimming cost V 5 bases and J 3 bases; bases outside gene matches: 11. This CDR3 is 16 amino acids long. Per the germline V gene, CDR1 is SEHNR and CDR2 is FQNEAQ (reference sequence). This chain's CDR3 is CASSIGQEIFTDTQYF. The DNA for the CDR3 is TGTGCCAGCAGCATAGGACAGGAAATCTTTACAGATACGCAGTATTTT. The whole variable domain, remainder taken from reference TRBV7-9 and TRBJ2-3, is DTGVSQNPRHKITKRGQNVTFRCDPISEHNRLYWYRQTLGQGPEFLTYFQNEAQLEKSRLLSDRFSAERPKGSFSTLEIQRTEQGDSAMYLCASSIGQEIFTDTQYFGPGTRLTVL.

The V and J genes are TRBV4-2 and TRBJ2-1; possibly TRBD2 for D (6 bases). The CDR3 is 15 amino acids. The V end was cut by 0 bases, the J end by 2 bases, with 8 bases between. Germline lookup yields CDR1 LGHNA and CDR2 YNFKEQ. The CDR3 DNA reads as TGTGCCAGCAGCCAAGAGGAGGGTACCTACAATGAGCAGTTCTTC. Its translation is CASSQEEGTYNEQFF.

The rearrangement links TRBV5-5 to TRBJ2-1; 15 bases map to TRBD2. CDR1 is SGHKS and CDR2 is YYEKEE in the germline V gene (reference sequence). The V and J ends lost 4 bases and 6 bases, in that order; junction bases with no gene match: 5. The CDR3 loop spans 16 amino acids. CDR3 amino acids: CASSRSGLAGGNEQFF. DNA of the CDR3: TGTGCCAGCAGCCGTTCGGGACTAGCGGGGGGCAATGAGCAGTTCTTC. The full variable domain, its missing parts supplied by reference TRBV5-5 and TRBJ2-1, is DAGVTQSPTHLIKTRGQQVTLRCSPISGHKSVSWYQQVLGQGPQFIFQYYEKEERGRGNFPDRFSARQFPNYSSELNVNALLLGDSALYLCASSRSGLAGGNEQFFGPGTRLTVL.

The gene calls are TRBV27 and TRBJ2-7; TRBD1 agrees at 11 bases. Per germline, CDR1 MNHEY and CDR2 SMNVEV (reference sequence). The CDR3 extends over 16 amino acids. V was clipped by 6 bases and J by 5 bases; unmatched bases: 12. CDR3 sequence (DNA): TGTGCCAGCAGCACGGGGACAGGGGGGTTGGGGGACGAGCAGTACTTC. Amino acid sequence: CASSTGTGGLGDEQYF.

The rearrangement joins TRBV19 to TRBJ1-2; D gene ambiguous. Trimming took 7 bases from V and 2 from J, leaving 5 bases between them. The CDR3 is made up of 11 amino acids. Germline V lookup: CDR1 LNHDA, CDR2 SQIVND (reference sequence). CDR3 coding DNA: TGTGCCAGTACAGCGAACTATGGCTACACCTTC. Translating gives CASTANYGYTF. The full variable domain, completed using reference TRBV19 and TRBJ1-2, is DGGITQSPKYLFRKEGQNVTLSCEQNLNHDAMYWYRQDPGQGLRLIYYSQIVNDFQKGDIAEGYSVSREKKESFPLTVTSAQKNPTAFYLCASTANYGYTFGSGTRLTVV.

The chain has TRBV4-3 and TRBJ1-3; D uncertain. CDR1 and CDR2 from the germline V gene are LGHNA and YSLEER. Trimming pared 5 bases from V and 2 bases from J, leaving 16 bases between. The CDR3 runs 16 residues. The CDR3 nucleotides read TGCGCCAGCAGCGCTAGACCGAGCCTGGCTGGAAACACCATATATTTT. The encoded protein is CASSARPSLAGNTIYF.

This chain joins TRBV2 and TRBJ1-4, with TRBD1 as a possible D gene (6 bases). V was clipped by 6 bases and J by 4 bases, with 15 bases between them. The germline gives CDR1 SNHLY, CDR2 FYNNEI. The CDR3 runs 15 residues. The CDR3 sequence is CASSALTGLNEKLFF. The CDR3 DNA sequence: TGTGCCAGCAGCGCCCTGACAGGACTTAATGAAAAACTGTTTTTT.

This clone has only a few counts. J is TRBJ2-7 and V is TRBV6-5, with D possibly matching TRBD2 (5 bases). Per the germline V gene, CDR1 is MNHEY and CDR2 is SVGAGI. V was pared by 8 bases and J by 1 base, with 12 bases between. There are 13 residues in the CDR3. The CDR3 here is CASFGGHSYEQYF. The CDR3 region has the DNA TGTGCCAGCTTTGGAGGTCATTCCTACGAGCAGTACTTC.

V gene TRBV11-1 combines with J gene TRBJ2-4, with D possibly being TRBD2 (6 bases). V was trimmed by 7 bases and J by 8 bases, leaving 12 bases between them. Germline CDR1 reads SGHAT; CDR2 reads FQDESV (reference sequence). There are 12 residues in the CDR3. The CDR3 spells CASTLTGDIQYF. The CDR3 region has the DNA TGTGCCAGCACCCTAACGGGAGACATTCAGTACTTC.

The genes are TRBV11-1 and TRBJ2-1, with 10 nucleotides matching TRBD2. V shed 5 bases, J shed 4 bases, and the junction held 5 bases outside the gene matches. CDR1 is SGHAT and CDR2 is FQDESV in the germline V gene (reference sequence). The CDR3 consists of 15 residues. This CDR3 reads CASSDLAGAYNEQFF. The CDR3 bases are TGTGCCAGCAGCGACCTAGCGGGGGCTTACAATGAGCAGTTCTTC. The whole variable domain, remainder taken from reference TRBV11-1 and TRBJ2-1, is EAEVAQSPRYKITEKSQAVAFWCDPISGHATLYWYRQILGQGPELLVQFQDESVVDDSQLPKDRFSAERLKGVDSTLKIQPAELGDSAMYLCASSDLAGAYNEQFFGPGTRLTVL.

In nucleotides, the CDR3 is TGTGCCAGCTCGGAGGGTGAGAGGAATAATTCACCCCTCCACTTT. It specifies CASSEGERNNSPLHF. V and J are TRBV18 and TRBJ1-6, with D unresolved. The CDR3 covers 15 residues. Germline V gives CDR1 KGHSH, CDR2 LQKENI. The V and J ends lost 6 bases and 5 bases respectively, with 14 bases between them.

This clone was found once. The chain uses TRBV6-5 and TRBJ1-1, with TRBD1 as a possible D gene (6 bases). The CDR3 has 14 residues. V was pared by 6 bases and J by 4 bases, with 15 bases between. Germline CDR1 and CDR2: MNHEY and SVGAGI. The CDR3 protein is CASRRGAPGTEAFF. Written as DNA, the CDR3 is TGTGCCAGCAGACGGGGGGCCCCGGGCACTGAAGCTTTCTTT.

J is TRBJ1-2 and V is TRBV7-9, with D hard to call. Germline lookup yields CDR1 SEHNR and CDR2 FQNEAQ (reference sequence). The CDR3 has 14 amino acids. V gave up 5 bases and J gave up 8 bases, with 18 bases separating them. The CDR3 DNA sequence: TGTGCCAGCAGCCTGATTGAGGATCTCGGGGGCTACACCTTC. It is translated as CASSLIEDLGGYTF.

This chain connects TRBV9 to TRBJ1-3; TRBD1 matches 8 bases. Germline CDR1 is SGDLS and CDR2 is YYNGEE. V was clipped by 6 bases and J by 2 bases; unmatched bases: 13. This CDR3 has 17 amino acids. The chain's CDR3 is CASTRGRQGSTGNTIYF. CDR3 sequence (DNA): TGTGCCAGCACCCGTGGCAGACAGGGGAGCACTGGAAACACCATATATTTT.

The chain uses TRBV10-1 and TRBJ1-1; D is uncertain. V was shortened by 5 bases and J by 1 base, with 8 bases between the two germline ends. Germline CDR1 is WNHNN and CDR2 is SYGVQD (reference sequence). The CDR3 consists of 13 residues. The CDR3 loop reads CASSPGRNTEAFF. DNA of the CDR3: TGCGCCAGCAGTCCGGGGAGGAACACTGAAGCTTTCTTT.

This chain uses TRBV23-1 with TRBJ1-5; no definite D call. TRBV23-1 is noted as an ORF with a role that remains uncertain. V lost 0 bases, J lost 0 bases, and 12 bases lay in between. The CDR3 runs 17 residues. For the CDR3, the DNA is TGCGCCAGCAGTCAATCCAGCGTTCCAAATAGCAATCAGCCCCAGCATTTT. Translated, it gives CASSQSSVPNSNQPQHF.

J is TRBJ1-6 and V is TRBV28; D unresolved. Germline CDR1 reads MDHEN; CDR2 reads SYDVKM. The CDR3 is 15 residues long. The V and J ends lost 3 bases and 2 bases respectively, with 8 bases between them. CDR3 bases: TGTGCCAGCAGTTTGTCAGAGGCCTATAATTCACCCCTCCACTTT. Amino acids: CASSLSEAYNSPLHF.

This chain uses TRBV24-1 with TRBJ1-2; weak D call: TRBD1 (5 bases). Trimming cost V 3 bases and J 7 bases, with 17 bases left between them. Germline CDR1 is KGHDR and CDR2 is SFDVKD. The CDR3 totals 15 residues. The CDR3 coding sequence is TGTGCCACCAGTGATCCCCGTCGGGGGTCAGGTGGCTACACCTTC. Translated: CATSDPRRGSGGYTF.